This T cell receptor (beta chain) was sequenced during a study of T-cell reconstitution after alpha-beta-depleted transplantation in children. Study-wide findings and caveats: About two months after transplant, alpha-beta T cells reportedly came from several hundred expanded graft clones. T-cell numbers and diversity, one year after transplant, stemmed largely from T cells that were newly produced.

A library of TCRbeta sequences, prepared with unique molecular identifiers, was generated. TCRdb used MiXCR to reprocess the PCR reads, holding one entry per CDR3 protein. This sample carries roughly 670,000 distinct CDR3 sequences, around 12% of them seen once, and the ten largest clones take about 0.77%. The CDR3 covers 17 residues. Germline-derived CDR1 and CDR2 are DFQATT and SNEGSKA (reference sequence). V lost 6 bases to trimming and J lost 3 bases; unmatched junction nucleotides: 11. With respect to this clonotype: Antigen: not known.

This receptor was identified in a girl aged 2 to 9 with congenital amegakaryocytic thrombocytopenia, due to receive a stem cell transplant. Sample: PBMCs, taken before TCRalphabeta/CD19-depleted stem cell transplant. The rearrangement uses TRBV20-1 and TRBJ2-3; 14 bases are a match to TRBD2. CDR3 amino acids: CSARTSGRIFGTDTQYF. The CDR3 DNA follows: TGCAGTGCCCGGACTAGCGGGAGGATCTTCGGGACAGATACGCAGTATTTT.